Many counts were recorded for the clone carrying this T cell receptor (beta chain). The antigen remains undetermined. The data originate from a study of T cell repertoires in cytomegalovirus infection. Turning to the study itself: The public TCR beta signatures pointed to both CMV infection and matching HLA type. Whole-study findings and limits: Cumulative frequency (of public TCR beta family members) identified carriers of CMV plus the relevant HLA. HLA-C-restricted CMV-specific TCR beta clonotypes were dominant in the ex vivo response.

TCRdb re-derived calls from the reads in MiXCR, one entry per CDR3 protein. The sample gives 400,000 or so distinct CDR3 sequences, under 40% of which show up once; about an eighth is in the top ten. The source material was PBMCs. The TCR comes from a human donor in good health (CMV status not recorded). Some clones in this sample may be carry-over from other donors' samples.

CDR3 region: CASRRRFVEKLFF. The CDR3 DNA sequence: TGTGCCAGCAGACGACGGTTCGTAGAAAAACTGTTTTTT. The chain has TRBV11-2 and TRBJ1-4; unclear D gene. V lost 6 bases, J lost 8 bases, and 13 bases lay in between. This CDR3 comprises 13 residues. Germline CDR1 is SGHAT and CDR2 is FQNNGV.